This section outlines one TCR beta chain sequence together with its context. No antigen is known for it. From germline, CDR1 is SGDLS and CDR2 YYNGEE. Trimming cost V 4 bases and J 7 bases; bases outside gene matches: 11. The CDR3 extends over 15 amino acids. The data derive from a study of cytomegalovirus exposure and HLA in healthy donors. Study results and limitations: TCR beta sequences numbering fewer than 20,000 were associated with HLA alleles at 0.05 false discovery rate in a later analysis.

It was with 60 Vbeta and 13 Jbeta primers that the PCR ran. Libraries were prepared by immunoSEQ multiplex PCR; TCRdb keeps only in-frame clonotypes and omits some of them. The repertoire holds some 130,000 clones, roughly 80% seen once, with under 2.5% in the top ten. The sequence was obtained from a young man in good health and CMV-seronegative. This rearrangement joins TRBV9 to TRBJ2-1, with 7 bases aligning to TRBD2. Material: PBMCs. In nucleotides, the CDR3 is TGTGCCAGCAGCCTGGCCGGTGGCGGGAGAAATGAGCAGTTCTTC. Translation gives CASSLAGGGRNEQFF.